This is a list of T cell receptor beta chains from one sample in a study of response to subunit inactivated influenza vaccine. TCRdb re-derived calls from the RT-PCR reads in MiXCR, one entry per CDR3 protein. The sample lists roughly 790,000 distinct CDR3 sequences, less than 25% occurring once. The sequencing here drew on PBMCs from blood, taken about 5 days after vaccination. All receptors come from a man aged 45-65 years who received an inactivated influenza vaccine. Both conserved end residues are part of each CDR3. A D gene is named only where the DNA matches it firmly. A row's size may be missing; if present it is once, few, many or a size class.

>many|TRBJ1-2|.|TRBV12-3/TRBV12-4
TGTGCCAGCAGTCCGGATGGAGCCTATGGCTACACCTTC
CASSPDGAYGYTF
>few|TRBJ2-1|TRBD2|TRBV20-1
TGCAGTGCTACCGGGCTAGCGGGAGTCCACAATGAGCAGTTCTTC
CSATGLAGVHNEQFF
>.|TRBJ1-2|.|TRBV7-2
TGTGCCAGCAGCTTCCTCGGGGGAAGATCTAACTATGGCTACACCTTC
CASSFLGGRSNYGYTF
>.|TRBJ2-3|.|TRBV4-3
TGCGCCAGCAGCCAATTTCAGGGAGTAGATACGCAGTATTTT
CASSQFQGVDTQYF
>.|TRBJ2-7|.|TRBV6-2/TRBV6-3
TGTGCCAGCAGTTACGGGTTTTCGGGCTCTTACTCCTACGAGCAGTACTTC
CASSYGFSGSYSYEQYF
>.|TRBJ2-7|TRBD2|TRBV18
TGTGCCAGCTCACCACCTGCTACATTTAGCGGGAATCCCCACGAGCAGTACTTC
CASSPPATFSGNPHEQYF
>few|TRBJ2-7|.|TRBV7-9
TGTGCCAGCAGCACAGGACTAGAGCAGTACTTC
CASSTGLEQYF
>few|TRBJ2-7|.|TRBV9
TGTGCCAGCAGCGTAGGGCAGACACGCTTACCCTACGAGCAGTACTTC
CASSVGQTRLPYEQYF
>.|TRBJ2-5|TRBD2|TRBV20-1
TGCAGTGCTACCCTGGGACTAGCGGGGGAGGCCCAGTACTTC
CSATLGLAGEAQYF
>few|TRBJ1-1|TRBD1|TRBV4-2
TGTGCCAGCAGCCAAGCTATCACCAGACAGGGCGACACTGAAGCTTTCTTT
CASSQAITRQGDTEAFF
>.|TRBJ1-5|.|TRBV7-3
TGTGCCAGCAGCTTTGGGAGGGATCAGCCCCAGCATTTT
CASSFGRDQPQHF
>.|TRBJ2-7|.|TRBV7-2
TGTGCCAGCAGTCAAGCCCGGGGTGGCGAGCAGTACTTC
CASSQARGGEQYF
>few|TRBJ1-1|TRBD1|TRBV7-2
TGTGCCAGCAGCTTTATCAAAGGGACAGGGAGGAACACTGAAGCTTTCTTT
CASSFIKGTGRNTEAFF
>many|TRBJ1-5|.|TRBV6-1
TGTGCCAGCAGTGAATATCTAGGCAGCAATCAGCCCCAGCATTTT
CASSEYLGSNQPQHF
>.|TRBJ1-1|.|TRBV12-3/TRBV12-4
TGTGCCAGCAGTTCGGGACTCCAGAACACTGAAGCTTTCTTT
CASSSGLQNTEAFF
>few|TRBJ1-6|TRBD1|TRBV20-1
TGCAGTGCTGAACCACGACAGGGACGTGCTTCACCCCTCCACTTT
CSAEPRQGRASPLHF
>.|TRBJ2-1|TRBD2|TRBV14
TGTGCCAGCAGCCAAAAGATCGGACTAGCGGGAGGCCATGAGCAGTTCTTC
CASSQKIGLAGGHEQFF
>once|TRBJ2-3|TRBD2|TRBV7-2
TGTGCCAGCAGCTTAGTGGGAGGGATCCAAGATACGCAGTATTTT
CASSLVGGIQDTQYF
>.|TRBJ2-2|.|TRBV5-1
TGCGCCAGCAGCCCCGAAGGGGGGTCGCCCGGGGAGCTGTTTTTT
CASSPEGGSPGELFF
>.|TRBJ2-7|.|TRBV12-3/TRBV12-4
TGTGCCAGCAGTTCGGGACAATACTCCTACGAGCAGTACTTC
CASSSGQYSYEQYF
>few|TRBJ1-2|TRBD1|TRBV10-2
TGCGCCAGCACGCTTATTTGGGAGGGGGCGCATGGCTACACCTTC
CASTLIWEGAHGYTF
>.|TRBJ2-3|TRBD2|TRBV12-3/TRBV12-4
TGTGCCAGCAGTAACACCGGGACTAGCGGGGGAATCACAGATACGCAGTATTTT
CASSNTGTSGGITDTQYF
>.|TRBJ2-3|.|TRBV11-1
TGTGCCAGCAGGCTAACGGGACTGACAGATACGCAGTATTTT
CASRLTGLTDTQYF
>few|TRBJ2-7|.|TRBV6-5
TGTGCCAGCAGTTACTCGACGGTAGGCGAGCAGTACTTC
CASSYSTVGEQYF
>few|TRBJ1-6|.|TRBV11-2
TGTGCCAGCAGCTTAGGCCGACAGATTAATTCACCCCTCCACTTT
CASSLGRQINSPLHF
>.|TRBJ2-6|.|TRBV5-1
TGCGCCAGCAGCTTGGACAGCCCAAGCTCTGGGGCCAACGTCCTGACTTTC
CASSLDSPSSGANVLTF
>.|TRBJ2-1|TRBD2|TRBV6-5
TGTGCCAGCAGTTACTCGAACCTAGCGGGAATTTACAATGAGCAGTTCTTC
CASSYSNLAGIYNEQFF
>.|TRBJ2-7|.|TRBV28
TGTGCCAGCAGTCCGACCTTCCACGACAGAAAGCGATCCTACGAGCAGTACTTC
CASSPTFHDRKRSYEQYF
>.|TRBJ2-1|TRBD2|TRBV10-3
TGTGCCATCAGTGAACTAGCGGGGGGGAACTACAATGAGCAGTTCTTC
CAISELAGGNYNEQFF
>.|TRBJ2-7|.|TRBV28
TGTGCCAGCAGTCGCTGGCGGGACACCTACGAGCAGTACTTC
CASSRWRDTYEQYF
>.|TRBJ2-2|.|TRBV20-1
TGCAGTGCCGCGGCGGCAGAGAACACCGGGGAGCTGTTTTTT
CSAAAAENTGELFF
>.|TRBJ2-7|.|TRBV7-9
TGTGCCAGCAGCTTCTTATTAGGTTACGAGCAGTACTTC
CASSFLLGYEQYF
>many|TRBJ2-5|.|TRBV11-1
TGTGCCAGCAGCGTTGGGGGATTCCAAGAGACCCAGTACTTC
CASSVGGFQETQYF
>.|TRBJ2-7|.|TRBV6-2/TRBV6-3
TGTGCCAGCAGTTACCTGGGGAACTACGAGCAGTACTTC
CASSYLGNYEQYF
>.|TRBJ2-5|TRBD1|TRBV12-3/TRBV12-4
TGTGCCAGCAGCTCAGGGGGCGGAGGAGAGACCCAGTACTTC
CASSSGGGGETQYF
>.|TRBJ1-2|.|TRBV7-9
TGTGCCAGCACCTCAGGACAGATCTATGGCTACACCTTC
CASTSGQIYGYTF
>.|TRBJ2-3|.|TRBV12-3/TRBV12-4
TGTGCCAGCAGGCCACGGGACCTCTGGGCAGATACGCAGTATTTT
CASRPRDLWADTQYF
>.|TRBJ2-1|TRBD2|TRBV20-1
TGCAGTGCTAGAGCAGGACTAGCTTCTTCCAATGAGCAGTTCTTC
CSARAGLASSNEQFF
>.|TRBJ2-2|.|TRBV30
TGTGCCTGCCAACAGGGCACCGGGGAGCTGTTTTTT
CACQQGTGELFF
>many|TRBJ2-1|TRBD1|TRBV4-3
TGCGCCAGCAGCCAAGATCGACAGGGTGTCAAGCAGTTCTTC
CASSQDRQGVKQFF
>.|TRBJ1-1|.|TRBV7-2
TGTGCCAGCAGCCCCTGGAAATTAAAAGCTTTCTTT
CASSPWKLKAFF